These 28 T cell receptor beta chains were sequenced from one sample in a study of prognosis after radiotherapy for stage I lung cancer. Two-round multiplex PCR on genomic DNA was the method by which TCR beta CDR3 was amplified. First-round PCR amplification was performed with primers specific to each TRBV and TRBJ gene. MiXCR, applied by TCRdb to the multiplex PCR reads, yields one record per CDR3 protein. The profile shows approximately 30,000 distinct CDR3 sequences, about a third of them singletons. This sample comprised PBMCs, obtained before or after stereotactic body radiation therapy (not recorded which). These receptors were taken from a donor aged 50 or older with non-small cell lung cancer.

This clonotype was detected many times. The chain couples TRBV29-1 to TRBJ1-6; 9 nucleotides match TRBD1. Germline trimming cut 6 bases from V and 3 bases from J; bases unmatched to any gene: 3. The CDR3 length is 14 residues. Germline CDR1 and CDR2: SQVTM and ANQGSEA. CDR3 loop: CSVLTGGYNSPLHF. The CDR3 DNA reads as TGCAGCGTGCTGACAGGGGGCTATAATTCACCCCTCCACTTT.

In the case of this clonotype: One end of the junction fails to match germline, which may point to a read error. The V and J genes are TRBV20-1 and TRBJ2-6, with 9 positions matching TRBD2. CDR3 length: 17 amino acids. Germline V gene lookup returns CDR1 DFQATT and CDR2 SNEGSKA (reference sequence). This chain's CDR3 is CSDVVIAGVTGANVLTF. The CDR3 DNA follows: TGCAGTGACGTAGTAATAGCGGGAGTCACTGGGGCGAACGTCCTGACTTTC.

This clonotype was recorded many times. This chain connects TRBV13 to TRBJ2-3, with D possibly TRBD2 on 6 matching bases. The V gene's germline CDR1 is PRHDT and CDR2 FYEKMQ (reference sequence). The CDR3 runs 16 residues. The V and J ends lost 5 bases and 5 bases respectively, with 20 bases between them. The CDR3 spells CASSPPVRESGDTQYF. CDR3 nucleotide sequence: TGTGCCAGCAGCCCCCCCGTGCGGGAAAGCGGAGATACGCAGTATTTT. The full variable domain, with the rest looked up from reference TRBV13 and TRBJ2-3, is AAGVIQSPRHLIKEKRETATLKCYPIPRHDTVYWYQQGPGQDPQFLISFYEKMQSDKGSIPDRFSAQQFSDYHSELNMSSLELGDSALYFCASSPPVRESGDTQYFGPGTRLTVL.

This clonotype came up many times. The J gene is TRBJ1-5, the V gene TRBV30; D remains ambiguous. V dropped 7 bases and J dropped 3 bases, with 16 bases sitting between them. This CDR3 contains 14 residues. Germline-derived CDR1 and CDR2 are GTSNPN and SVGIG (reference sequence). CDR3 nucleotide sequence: TGTGCCTACCAGGATACTACGGCCAATCAGCCCCAGCATTTT. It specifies CAYQDTTANQPQHF.

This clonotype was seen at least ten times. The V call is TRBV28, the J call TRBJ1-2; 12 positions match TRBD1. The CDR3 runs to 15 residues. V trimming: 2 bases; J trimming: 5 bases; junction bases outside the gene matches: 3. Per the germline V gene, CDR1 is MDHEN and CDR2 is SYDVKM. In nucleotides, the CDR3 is TGTGCCAGCAGTTTAGCGGGACAGGGGGCTTATGGCTACACCTTC. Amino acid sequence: CASSLAGQGAYGYTF.

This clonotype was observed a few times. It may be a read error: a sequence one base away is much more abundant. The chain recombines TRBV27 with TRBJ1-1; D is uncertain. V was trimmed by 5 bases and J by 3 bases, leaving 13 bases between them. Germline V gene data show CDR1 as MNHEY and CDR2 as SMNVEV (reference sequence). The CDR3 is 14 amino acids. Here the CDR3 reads CASSPGSMDTEAFF. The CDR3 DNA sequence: TGTGCCAGCAGTCCGGGGAGCATGGACACTGAAGCTTTCTTT.

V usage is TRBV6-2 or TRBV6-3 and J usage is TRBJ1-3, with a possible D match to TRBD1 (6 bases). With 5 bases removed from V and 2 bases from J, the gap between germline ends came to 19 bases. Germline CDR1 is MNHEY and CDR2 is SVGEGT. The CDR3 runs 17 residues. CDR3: CASSESSSYRAGNTIYF. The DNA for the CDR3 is TGTGCCAGCAGTGAAAGTTCGTCCTACAGGGCTGGAAACACCATATATTTT.

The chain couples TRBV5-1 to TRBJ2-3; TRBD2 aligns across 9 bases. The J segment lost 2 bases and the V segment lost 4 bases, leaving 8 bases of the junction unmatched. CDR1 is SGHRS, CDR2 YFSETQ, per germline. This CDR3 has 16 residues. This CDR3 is CASSPPAGGLTDTQYF. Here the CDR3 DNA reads TGCGCCAGCAGCCCCCCAGCGGGGGGTCTCACAGATACGCAGTATTTT.

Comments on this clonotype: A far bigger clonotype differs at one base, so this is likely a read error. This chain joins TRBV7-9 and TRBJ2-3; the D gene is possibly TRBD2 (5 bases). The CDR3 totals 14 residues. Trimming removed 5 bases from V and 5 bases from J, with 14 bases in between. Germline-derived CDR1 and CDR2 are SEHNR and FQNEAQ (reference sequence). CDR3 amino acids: CASSSRRSGDTQYF. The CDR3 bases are TGTGCCAGCAGCAGCAGGCGGAGCGGAGATACGCAGTATTTT.

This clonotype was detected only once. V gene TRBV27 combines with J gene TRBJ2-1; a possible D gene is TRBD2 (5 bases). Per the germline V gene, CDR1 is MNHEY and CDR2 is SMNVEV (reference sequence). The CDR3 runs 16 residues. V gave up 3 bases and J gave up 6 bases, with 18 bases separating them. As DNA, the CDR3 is TGTGCCAGCAGTTTCCGGGATTTCGGTCGTTCCAATGAGCAGTTCTTC. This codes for CASSFRDFGRSNEQFF.

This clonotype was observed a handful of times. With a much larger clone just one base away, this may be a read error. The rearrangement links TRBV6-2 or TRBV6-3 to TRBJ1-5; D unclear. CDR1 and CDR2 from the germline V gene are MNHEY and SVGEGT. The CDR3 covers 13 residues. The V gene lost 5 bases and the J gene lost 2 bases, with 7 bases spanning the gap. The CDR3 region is CASSEICNQPQHF. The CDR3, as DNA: TGTGCCAGCAGTGAAATTTGCAATCAGCCCCAGCATTTT.

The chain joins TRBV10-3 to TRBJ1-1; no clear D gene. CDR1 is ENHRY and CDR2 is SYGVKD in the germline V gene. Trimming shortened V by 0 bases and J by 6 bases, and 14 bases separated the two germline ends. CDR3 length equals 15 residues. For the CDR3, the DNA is TGTGCCATCAGTGAGTCGGGCAAGAAGGCGTCTGAAGCTTTCTTT. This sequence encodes CAISESGKKASEAFF.

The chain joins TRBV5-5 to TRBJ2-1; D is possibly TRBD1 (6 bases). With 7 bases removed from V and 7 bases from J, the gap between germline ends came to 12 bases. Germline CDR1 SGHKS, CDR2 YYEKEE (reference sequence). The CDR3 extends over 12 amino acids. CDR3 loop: CASSGRGNEQFF. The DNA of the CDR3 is TGTGCCAGCTCTGGCAGGGGAAATGAGCAGTTCTTC.

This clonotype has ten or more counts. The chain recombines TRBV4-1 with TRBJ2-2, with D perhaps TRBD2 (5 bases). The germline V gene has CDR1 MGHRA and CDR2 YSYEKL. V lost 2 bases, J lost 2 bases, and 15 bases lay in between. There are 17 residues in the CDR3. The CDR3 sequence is CASSQPPSGLNTGELFF. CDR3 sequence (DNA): TGCGCCAGCAGCCAACCACCCAGCGGCCTTAACACCGGGGAGCTGTTTTTT.

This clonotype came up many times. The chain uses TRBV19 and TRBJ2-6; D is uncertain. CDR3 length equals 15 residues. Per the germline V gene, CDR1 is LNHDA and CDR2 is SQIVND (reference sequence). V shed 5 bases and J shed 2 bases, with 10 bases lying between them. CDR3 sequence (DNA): TGTGCCAGTAGTCCTCGACGGACTGGGGCCAACGTCCTGACTTTC. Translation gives CASSPRRTGANVLTF. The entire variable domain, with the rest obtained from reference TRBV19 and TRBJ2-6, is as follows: DGGITQSPKYLFRKEGQNVTLSCEQNLNHDAMYWYRQDPGQGLRLIYYSQIVNDFQKGDIAEGYSVSREKKESFPLTVTSAQKNPTAFYLCASSPRRTGANVLTFGAGSRLTVL.

In DNA form, the CDR3 reads TGCGCCAGCAGCTTGGGGACAGGGACTCACACCGGGGAGCTGTTTTTT. This encodes CASSLGTGTHTGELFF. V gene TRBV5-1 combines with J gene TRBJ2-2, with 8 bases aligning to TRBD1. Germline assignment: CDR1 SGHRS and CDR2 YFSETQ. The V gene end was trimmed by 0 bases and the J gene end by 3 bases; junction bases not matched to a gene: 4. This CDR3 is 16 amino acids long.

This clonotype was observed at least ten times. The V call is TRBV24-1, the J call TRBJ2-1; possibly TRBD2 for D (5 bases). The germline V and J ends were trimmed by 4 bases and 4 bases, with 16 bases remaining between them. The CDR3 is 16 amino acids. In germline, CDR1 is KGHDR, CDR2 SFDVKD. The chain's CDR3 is CATSDPTSSFYNEQFF. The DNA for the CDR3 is TGTGCCACCAGTGACCCAACTAGTAGTTTTTACAATGAGCAGTTCTTC.

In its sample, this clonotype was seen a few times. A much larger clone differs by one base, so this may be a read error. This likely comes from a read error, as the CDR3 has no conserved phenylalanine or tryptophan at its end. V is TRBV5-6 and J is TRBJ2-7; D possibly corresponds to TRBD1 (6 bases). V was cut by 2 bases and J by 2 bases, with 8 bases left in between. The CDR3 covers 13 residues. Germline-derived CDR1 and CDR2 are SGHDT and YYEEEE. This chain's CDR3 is CASSLTGPYEQYL. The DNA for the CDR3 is TGTGCCAGCAGCTTAACAGGGCCCTACGAGCAGTACCTC.

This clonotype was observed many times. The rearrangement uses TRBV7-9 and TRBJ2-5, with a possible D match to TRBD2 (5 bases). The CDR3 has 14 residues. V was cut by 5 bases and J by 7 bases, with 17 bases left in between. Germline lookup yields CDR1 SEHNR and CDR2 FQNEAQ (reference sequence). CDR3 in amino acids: CASSPARTVRTQYF. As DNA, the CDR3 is TGTGCCAGCAGCCCCGCAAGGACTGTTAGGACCCAGTACTTC.

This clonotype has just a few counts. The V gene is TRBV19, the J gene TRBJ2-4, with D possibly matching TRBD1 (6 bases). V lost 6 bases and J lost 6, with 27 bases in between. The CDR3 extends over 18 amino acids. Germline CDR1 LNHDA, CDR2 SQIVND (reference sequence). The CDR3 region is CASSQDRSPIPGRNIQYF. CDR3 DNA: TGTGCCAGTAGCCAGGACAGATCCCCAATCCCTGGTAGAAACATTCAGTACTTC.

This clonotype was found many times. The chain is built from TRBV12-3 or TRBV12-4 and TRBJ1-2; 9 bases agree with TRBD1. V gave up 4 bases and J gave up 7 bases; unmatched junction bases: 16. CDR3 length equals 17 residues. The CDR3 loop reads CASSSYPQGQGRGGYTF. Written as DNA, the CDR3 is TGTGCCAGCAGTTCTTACCCCCAGGGACAGGGTAGAGGTGGCTACACCTTC.

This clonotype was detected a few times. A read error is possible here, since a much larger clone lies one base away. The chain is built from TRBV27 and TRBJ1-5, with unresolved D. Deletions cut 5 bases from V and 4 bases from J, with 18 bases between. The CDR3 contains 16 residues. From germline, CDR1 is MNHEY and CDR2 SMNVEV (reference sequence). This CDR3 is CASSTSGPTRNQPQHF. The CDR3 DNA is TGTGCCAGCAGTACAAGCGGACCCACTAGGAATCAGCCCCAGCATTTT.

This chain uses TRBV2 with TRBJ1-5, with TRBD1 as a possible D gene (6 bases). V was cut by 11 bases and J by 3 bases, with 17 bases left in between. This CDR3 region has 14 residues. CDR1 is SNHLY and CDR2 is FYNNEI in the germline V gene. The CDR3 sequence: CAGNGDTINQPQHF. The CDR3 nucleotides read TGTGCCGGCAACGGGGACACTATCAATCAGCCCCAGCATTTT.

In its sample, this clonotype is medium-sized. CDR3 region: CASSQGQGDGYTF. Here the CDR3 DNA reads TGCGCCAGCAGCCAAGGACAGGGTGACGGCTACACCTTC. The chain combines TRBV4-1 with TRBJ1-2; 7 bases are a match to TRBD1. CDR3 size: 13 residues. CDR1 MGHRA and CDR2 YSYEKL come from the germline V gene. Losses at the gene ends were 1 base for V and 8 bases for J; bases not matched to a gene: 4.

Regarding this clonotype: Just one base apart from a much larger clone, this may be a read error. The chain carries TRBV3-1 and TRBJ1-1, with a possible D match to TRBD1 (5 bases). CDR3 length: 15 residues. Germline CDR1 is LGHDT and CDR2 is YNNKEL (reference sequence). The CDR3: CASSRPGNRNTEDFF. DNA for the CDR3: TGTGCCAGCAGCCGACCGGGAAACAGGAACACTGAAGATTTCTTT.

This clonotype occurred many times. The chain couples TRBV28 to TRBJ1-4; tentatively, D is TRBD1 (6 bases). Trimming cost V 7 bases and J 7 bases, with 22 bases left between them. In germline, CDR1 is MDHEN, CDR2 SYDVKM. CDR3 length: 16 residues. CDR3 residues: CASNTRQGIRGEKLFF. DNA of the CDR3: TGTGCCAGCAATACGCGTCAGGGGATACGGGGTGAAAAACTGTTTTTT.

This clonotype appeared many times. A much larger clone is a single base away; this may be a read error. CDR3 sequence (DNA): TGTGCCGGCAGTGTCGGGACTACCTACGAGCAGTACTTC. It codes for CAGSVGTTYEQYF. The chain joins TRBV6-1 to TRBJ2-7; 7 bases fit TRBD2. CDR3 size: 13 residues. Germline V gives CDR1 MNHNS, CDR2 SASEGT.

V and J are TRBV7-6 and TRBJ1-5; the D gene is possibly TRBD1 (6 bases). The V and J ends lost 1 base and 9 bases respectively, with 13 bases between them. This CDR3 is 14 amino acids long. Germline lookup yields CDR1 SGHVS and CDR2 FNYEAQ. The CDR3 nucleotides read TGTGCCAGCAGCTTAGGTAGGGGGTACAGGCCCCAGCATTTT. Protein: CASSLGRGYRPQHF.